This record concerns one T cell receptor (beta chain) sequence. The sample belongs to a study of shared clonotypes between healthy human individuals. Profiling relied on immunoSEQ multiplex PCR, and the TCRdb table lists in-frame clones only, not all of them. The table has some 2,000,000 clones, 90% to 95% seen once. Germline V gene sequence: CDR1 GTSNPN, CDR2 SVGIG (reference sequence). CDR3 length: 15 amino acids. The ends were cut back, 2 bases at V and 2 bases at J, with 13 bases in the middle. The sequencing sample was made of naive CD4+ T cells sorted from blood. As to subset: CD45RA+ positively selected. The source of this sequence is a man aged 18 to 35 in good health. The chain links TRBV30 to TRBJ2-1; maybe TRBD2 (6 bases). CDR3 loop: CAWSQRLDPYNEQFF. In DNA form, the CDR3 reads TGTGCCTGGAGTCAAAGACTAGACCCCTACAATGAGCAGTTCTTC.